This section outlines one TCR beta chain sequence together with its context. Its specific antigen is unknown. No base quality values were provided; no much bigger clone lies one nucleotide off. The time point label of this sample denotes: baseline before first vaccination. Vaccinee samples came from UK trials COV001 and COV002, including a single-blind randomized controlled phase 2/3 trial of AZD1222 (ChAdOx1 nCoV-19) in healthy adults. For TCRbeta chain sequencing, PBMC samples were collected from trial participants at day 0 and at day 28 after the second dose. This specimen comes from a study of T cell responses to AZD1222 COVID-19 vaccine (dated by TCRdb to the early 2020s). About the full investigation: Because spike-specific TCR depth and breadth did not differ between the two schedules, AZD1222 recipients who got a second dose at roughly 4 weeks were pooled with those who got a second dose at roughly 12 weeks. A total of under 250 trial participants underwent TCR sequencing, of whom nearly 210 had received two doses of AZD1222 and roughly 26 had received two doses of the MenACWY control vaccine. Trial participants were enrolled by age into subgroups of 18-55, 56-69 and 70-plus years, and 148, 28 and 57 TCR-sequenced participants, respectively, were included in these subgroups. Summary of the overall study and its limitations: Participants were mostly white British and included more females than males, and it was suggested by the authors that clonal diversity may have been underestimated. The 56-69-year group was small, and its depth increase did not reach significance, likely because of low power. Spike-specific TCR breadth and depth rose significantly after two AZD1222 doses compared with day 0 and with MenACWY recipients. Because no day 14 peak-response samples were available, repertoires were characterized only after the peak T cell response. Conclusions about previously exposed vaccinees are limited, since just a handful of AZD1222 recipients were seropositive for SARS-CoV-2 at baseline. Reportedly, almost half of the unique spike-specific TCRs recognized epitopes lying outside the regions that are mutated in the B.1.351 and B.1.1.7 variants. The vaccine-associated CD4 TCRs covered the entire spike protein, and the dominant responses fell in regions 160-218 and 743-854.

The CDR3 numbers 14 residues from cysteine through phenylalanine. Only the CDR3 portion is preserved as DNA: 42 bases, with reading frame beginning at the first base. From a lookup of the germline V gene (reference sequence), CDR1 and CDR2 are GTSNPN and SVGIG. A distance of 17 bases separates the germline ends of V and J, which lose 3 bases and 8 bases respectively. The CDR3 regions of human TCRbeta chains were analyzed by immunosequencing. In the original analysis: TCRs in the repertoires were matched against a reference library of SARS-CoV-2-specific TCRs that had been generated with the MIRA antigen-specificity platform. Breadth was defined as the fraction of unique TCRs that were SARS-CoV-2-associated. Depth was defined as the fraction of total T cells that were SARS-CoV-2-associated. Each spike-specific TCR was assigned to its reactive spike region and to a CD4 or CD8 class using the MIRA data. Log10-transformed breadth and depth values were compared by one-way ANOVA with Sidak's multiple comparisons tests. Imported from immuneACCESS, the table was reduced by TCRdb to in-frame sequences with V and J called. These copies leave out some clones; in studies compared against another copy, an unresolved V gene accounts for under half, and the cause of the remainder is not known. For V, J and clone size, that table is used; D and trimming come from the DNA. A total of approximately 110,000 clones appear in this sample, around 90% of them only once. The leading ten clones occupy roughly 1.2% of the sample.

The sequence is built from TRBV30 and TRBJ1-3; the D gene assignment is ambiguous. Material: peripheral blood, obtained on day 0 of AZD1222 vaccination. The receptor was derived from an adult in good health. This receptor has the CDR3 CAWRRALRTDTIYF. The DNA reads TGTGCCTGGAGACGGGCCCTGAGGACGGACACCATATATTTT.